These 22 T cell receptor beta chains were sequenced from one sample in a study of blood T cell repertoires in COVID-19. Method: immunoSEQ multiplex PCR; TCRdb's copy keeps in-frame clones and lacks some. The sample has some 160,000 clones, under 95% seen once. Material: peripheral blood. These receptors all stem from a young man with acute or convalescent COVID-19.

The rearrangement uses TRBV11-2 and TRBJ2-1; 7 nucleotides line up with TRBD2. Unmatched junction bases numbered 6, after V lost 5 bases and J lost 5 bases. The length of the CDR3 is 14 residues. Germline CDR1 is SGHAT and CDR2 is FQNNGV. CDR3 region: CASSPGTTDNEQFF. The CDR3 DNA reads TGTGCCAGCAGCCCCGGGACTACCGACAATGAGCAGTTCTTC.

The chain has TRBV6-5 and TRBJ2-7; 9 bases agree with TRBD2. CDR3 length equals 15 residues. Trimming removed 6 bases from V and 3 bases from J; junction bases left unmatched: 9. Germline CDR1 MNHEY, CDR2 SVGAGI. The CDR3 spells CASRRVAGDNYEQYF. In DNA form, the CDR3 reads TGTGCCAGCAGGCGGGTAGCGGGAGATAACTACGAGCAGTACTTC.

The V and J genes are TRBV12-3 or TRBV12-4 and TRBJ1-2, with a tentative D call TRBD1 (5 bases). The CDR3 is 13 amino acids. Deletions cut 1 base from V and 8 bases from J, with 11 bases between. The CDR3 loop is CASSLVTGEGYTF. The CDR3 region has the DNA TGTGCCAGCAGTTTAGTCACAGGAGAGGGCTACACCTTC.

This clone is a singleton in its sample. V is TRBV5-1 and J is TRBJ1-1; D gene uncertain. CDR1 SGHRS and CDR2 YFSETQ come from the germline V gene. The CDR3 covers 15 residues. The ends were cut back, 3 bases at V and 4 bases at J, with 16 bases in the middle. The CDR3 is CASSSGSIASTEAFF. The CDR3 coding sequence is TGCGCCAGCAGCTCGGGATCAATAGCGAGCACTGAAGCTTTCTTT. The full variable domain, rest sourced from reference TRBV5-1 and TRBJ1-1, is KAGVTQTPRYLIKTRGQQVTLSCSPISGHRSVSWYQQTPGQGLQFLFEYFSETQRNKGNFPGRFSGRQFSNSRSEMNVSTLELGDSALYLCASSSGSIASTEAFFGQGTRLTVV.

The sample holds one count of this clone. V usage is TRBV27 and J usage is TRBJ2-7; 9 bases are shared with TRBD1. J was trimmed by 5 bases and V by 3 bases; bases with no gene match: 2. The CDR3 spans 13 residues. Per the germline V gene, CDR1 is MNHEY and CDR2 is SMNVEV (reference sequence). The CDR3 loop reads CASSFTGGHEQYF. The CDR3 bases are TGTGCCAGCAGTTTTACAGGGGGCCACGAGCAGTACTTC.

This chain uses TRBV6-5 with TRBJ2-7, with 9 bases aligning to TRBD1. The V gene's germline CDR1 is MNHEY and CDR2 SVGAGI. V shed 6 bases, J shed 9 bases, and the junction held 6 bases outside the gene matches. CDR3 length: 12 amino acids. The CDR3, as DNA: TGTGCCAGCAGCCTCGACAGGGGGAGGCAGTACTTC. It codes for CASSLDRGRQYF.

The rearrangement links TRBV4-1 to TRBJ1-1; tentatively, D is TRBD1 (5 bases). Germline V gene lookup returns CDR1 MGHRA and CDR2 YSYEKL. Trimming removed 1 base from V and 6 bases from J, with 15 bases in between. This CDR3 comprises 15 residues. The CDR3 protein is CASSQAVGTNSEAFF. CDR3 DNA: TGCGCCAGCAGCCAAGCCGTGGGGACTAATTCTGAAGCTTTCTTT.

The chain joins TRBV6-1 to TRBJ1-2, with D perhaps matching TRBD1 (5 bases). Germline V gene sequence: CDR1 MNHNS, CDR2 SASEGT. The CDR3 covers 20 residues. Trimming cost V 4 bases and J 6 bases, with 33 bases left between them. In nucleotides, the CDR3 is TGTGCCAGCAGTGGGGCCACAGTGTGGGGGGAAGGGATAATTGGGAATGGCTACACCTTC. It yields the protein CASSGATVWGEGIIGNGYTF.

The chain combines TRBV18 with TRBJ2-3; no reliable D call. V lost 3 bases, J lost 1 base, and 5 bases lay in between. Germline V gene data show CDR1 as KGHSH and CDR2 as LQKENI. This CDR3 is built from 13 residues. CDR3 loop: CASSPSRTDTQYF. CDR3 coding DNA: TGTGCCAGCTCACCGTCTCGCACAGATACGCAGTATTTT.

This chain uses TRBV5-1 with TRBJ1-2; TRBD1 is a possible D gene (6 bases). Germline assignment: CDR1 SGHRS and CDR2 YFSETQ. V was trimmed by 0 bases and J by 4 bases, leaving 10 bases between them. CDR3 length: 14 amino acids. The CDR3 sequence: CASSLAVGGYGYTF. The CDR3 bases are TGCGCCAGCAGCTTGGCCGTAGGGGGCTATGGCTACACCTTC.

This clone came up once. The chain links TRBV2 to TRBJ2-7; a weak D match, TRBD1 (5 bases). V lost 5 bases, J lost 6 bases, and 20 bases lay in between. Germline CDR1 and CDR2: SNHLY and FYNNEI. This CDR3 spans 15 amino acids. DNA of the CDR3: TGTGCCAGCAGTTCCCGACAGAATGGGGCGTCCGAGCAGTACTTC. This encodes CASSSRQNGASEQYF.

This chain uses TRBV19 with TRBJ2-1; TRBD2 aligns across 13 bases. This CDR3 has 16 residues. Germline-derived CDR1 and CDR2 are LNHDA and SQIVND (reference sequence). Trimming at V came to 5 bases and at J to 2 bases, leaving 3 bases not matched to a gene. The CDR3 is CASSLGTSGAYNEQFF. The CDR3 region has the DNA TGTGCCAGTAGTCTCGGGACTAGCGGGGCCTACAATGAGCAGTTCTTC.

This chain uses TRBV5-6 with TRBJ2-2, with 8 bases that match TRBD1. The CDR3 spans 17 residues. Germline lookup yields CDR1 SGHDT and CDR2 YYEEEE. With 4 bases clipped from V and 9 bases from J, the junction kept 17 bases outside the gene matches. The CDR3 DNA follows: TGTGCCAGCAGCCCGGCGCTGGTATGGACAGGGAGAAGGGAGCTGTTTTTT. Its translation is CASSPALVWTGRRELFF.

The CDR3 DNA reads as TGTGCCAGCAGCTTAGGAGTAACTTACTCTGGAAACACCATATATTTT. This encodes CASSLGVTYSGNTIYF. The chain couples TRBV7-2 to TRBJ1-3; D remains ambiguous. The germline V gene encodes CDR1 SGHTA and CDR2 FQGNSA. V was pared by 1 base and J by 0 bases, with 10 bases between. The CDR3 is made up of 16 amino acids.

CDR3 nucleotides: TGTGCCAGCTCTCCAGAGGGAAGGGCTCGGACTGAAGCTTTCTTT. This sequence encodes CASSPEGRARTEAFF. The chain links TRBV18 to TRBJ1-1; no firm D call. V was clipped by 6 bases and J by 5 bases, with 19 bases between them. The length of the CDR3 is 15 residues. Per germline, CDR1 KGHSH and CDR2 LQKENI.

Only one count was recorded for this clone. This rearrangement joins TRBV20-1 to TRBJ1-4; no definite D call. The CDR3 is 15 amino acids. Germline V gene lookup returns CDR1 DFQATT and CDR2 SNEGSKA (reference sequence). Trimming pared 3 bases from V and 7 bases from J, leaving 18 bases between. CDR3 region: CSASPVGRESEKLFF. The CDR3 DNA sequence: TGCAGTGCTAGTCCCGTCGGAAGGGAGAGTGAAAAACTGTTTTTT.

The chain carries TRBV6-2 or TRBV6-3 and TRBJ2-1; 9 bases line up with TRBD2. This CDR3 comprises 17 residues. Germline V lookup: CDR1 MNHEY, CDR2 SVGEGT. The V and J ends lost 2 bases and 7 bases, in that order; junction bases with no gene match: 12. Here the CDR3 reads CASSYPKSLAGKNEQFF. The CDR3 DNA follows: TGTGCCAGCAGTTACCCCAAGAGTCTAGCGGGAAAGAATGAGCAGTTCTTC.

The genes are TRBV19 and TRBJ1-2, with TRBD1 as a possible D gene (6 bases). Trimming removed 1 base from V and 6 bases from J, with 18 bases in between. The CDR3 sequence is 16 residues long. CDR1 and CDR2 (germline): LNHDA, SQIVND (reference sequence). This CDR3 is CASSIGGPTGIDGYTF. In DNA form, the CDR3 reads TGTGCCAGTAGTATAGGAGGGCCCACAGGGATCGATGGCTACACCTTC.

This chain links TRBV2 with TRBJ1-5; 8 bases fit TRBD1. The CDR3 is 13 amino acids. CDR1 is SNHLY and CDR2 is FYNNEI in the germline V gene. The V gene end was trimmed by 6 bases and the J gene end by 4 bases; junction bases not matched to a gene: 2. Here the CDR3 DNA reads TGTGCCAGCAGCGACAGGGGAAATCAGCCCCAGCATTTT. Residues: CASSDRGNQPQHF.

The V call is TRBV19, the J call TRBJ1-2, with 8 bases fitting TRBD1. Germline V CDR1 and CDR2: LNHDA, SQIVND (reference sequence). Trimming cost V 7 bases and J 3 bases; bases outside gene matches: 10. The CDR3 runs to 15 residues. The CDR3 loop is CASIGLGQGDYGYTF. DNA for the CDR3: TGTGCCAGTATAGGGTTAGGACAGGGCGACTATGGCTACACCTTC.

This chain joins TRBV14 and TRBJ2-1; 9 bases align to TRBD2. The CDR3 has 15 residues. CDR1 SGHDN and CDR2 FVKESK come from the germline V gene. Trimming cost V 4 bases and J 4 bases; bases outside gene matches: 5. The CDR3 bases are TGTGCCAGCAGCCGTCGGACTAGCGTGTACAATGAGCAGTTCTTC. Translation gives CASSRRTSVYNEQFF.

The genes are TRBV6-6 and TRBJ1-2, with D possibly TRBD1 on 5 matching bases. Looked up from germline, CDR1 is MNHNY and CDR2 is SVGAGI (reference sequence). Trimming removed 6 bases from V and 2 bases from J, with 19 bases in between. The CDR3 consists of 16 residues. The CDR3, as DNA: TGTGCCAGCAGGCATAGTGGGGGGATGGGGAACTATGGCTACACCTTC. Translating it yields CASRHSGGMGNYGYTF.